This TCR beta chain appears in the sequencing data of a study of blood T cells in healthy people across ages. Study-wide results and limits: Naive and antigen-experienced cells were not separated, limiting conclusive comparison. CMV infection status of these donors was not known.

At least ten counts were recorded for this clonotype. Its antigen is still unknown. Together with a sample-barcoded 5' primer, a J-beta primer mix was included in a second PCR lasting roughly 6 to 12 cycles. TCRdb used MiXCR to reprocess the 5' RACE reads, holding one entry per CDR3 protein. The top ten hold roughly 13% of the sample, which has some 880,000 distinct CDR3 sequences, roughly 34% seen once. Peripheral blood samples of approximately 10 milliliters were drawn from each donor. Researchers report isolating at least 6.5 million PBMCs per sample. This CDR3 is 15 amino acids long. Germline CDR1 LGHNA, CDR2 YNFKEQ. Between the trimmed V and J ends, which lost 4 bases and 7 bases, there was a span of 20 bases.

The chain couples TRBV4-2 to TRBJ2-7; TRBD1 might be the D (6 bases). This TCR was recovered from a man aged 18 to 29 in good health. The sequencing sample was made of blood. CDR3 region: CASSPKWTAPQEQYF. CDR3 coding DNA: TGTGCCAGCAGCCCGAAATGGACAGCCCCTCAGGAGCAGTACTTC.